Sequencing of this T cell receptor beta chain was carried out in a study of cytomegalovirus exposure and HLA in healthy donors. Primers for the PCR totalled 60 Vbeta and 13 Jbeta. Assay: immunoSEQ multiplex PCR; the TCRdb copy retains only in-frame clones and omits some. The table shows roughly 96,000 clones, with about 70% occurring only once. This clone was found a few times. V lost 4 bases and J 0 bases, leaving 16 bases between the germline ends. CDR1 and CDR2 from the germline V gene are SGHRS and YFSETQ. The CDR3 length is 17 residues. The J gene is TRBJ2-2, the V gene TRBV5-1; the D gene is possibly TRBD2 (5 bases). The sample was PBMCs. This receptor was obtained from a woman aged 70-85 years in good health and CMV-seropositive. The CDR3 DNA reads TGCGCCAGCAGCCCCCAAGGCTGGCGGGCGAACACCGGGGAGCTGTTTTTT. This encodes CASSPQGWRANTGELFF.